This TCR beta chain was identified in a study of blood T cells in healthy people across ages. Study-wide findings and caveats: CMV infection status of these donors was not known. Since the PBMCs were unsorted, naive and antigen-experienced cells could not be conclusively compared.

Isolation per sample recovered at least 7 million PBMCs. Using a J-beta primer mix together with a sample-barcoded 5' primer, a second PCR was run for roughly 6 to 12 cycles. Every cDNA was tagged by a template-switch adaptor with 12 random nucleotides. TCRdb passed the 5' RACE reads through MiXCR, listing each CDR3 protein once. The sample consists of just over 1 million distinct CDR3 sequences, 45% of them appearing once. For this clonotype: Its antigen is not identified.

The V segment lost 0 bases and the J segment 2 bases; nucleotides outside the gene matches: 4. From germline, CDR1 is KGHDR and CDR2 SFDVKD. The CDR3 totals 17 residues. The chain links TRBV24-1 to TRBJ2-2; TRBD1 aligns across 8 bases. This clonotype was obtained from a woman aged 55-69 years in good health. Sequenced material: blood. The CDR3 DNA reads TGTGCCACCAGTGATTTGTGGACAGGGACCAACACCGGGGAGCTGTTTTTT. This sequence encodes CATSDLWTGTNTGELFF.